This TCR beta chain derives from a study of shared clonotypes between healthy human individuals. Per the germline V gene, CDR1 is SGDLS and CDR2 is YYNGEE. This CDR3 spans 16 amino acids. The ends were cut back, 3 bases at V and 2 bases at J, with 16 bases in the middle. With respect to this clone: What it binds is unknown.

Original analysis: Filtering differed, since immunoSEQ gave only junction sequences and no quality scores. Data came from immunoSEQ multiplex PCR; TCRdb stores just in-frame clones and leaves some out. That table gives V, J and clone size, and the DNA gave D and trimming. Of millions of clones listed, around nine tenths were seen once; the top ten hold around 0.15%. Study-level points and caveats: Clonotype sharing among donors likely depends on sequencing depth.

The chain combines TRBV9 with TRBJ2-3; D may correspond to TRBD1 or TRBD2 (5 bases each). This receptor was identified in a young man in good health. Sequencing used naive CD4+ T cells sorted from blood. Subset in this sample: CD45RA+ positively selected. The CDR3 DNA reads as TGTGCCAGCAGCGCAGAACCGGGACGCTACACAGATACGCAGTATTTT. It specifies CASSAEPGRYTDTQYF.